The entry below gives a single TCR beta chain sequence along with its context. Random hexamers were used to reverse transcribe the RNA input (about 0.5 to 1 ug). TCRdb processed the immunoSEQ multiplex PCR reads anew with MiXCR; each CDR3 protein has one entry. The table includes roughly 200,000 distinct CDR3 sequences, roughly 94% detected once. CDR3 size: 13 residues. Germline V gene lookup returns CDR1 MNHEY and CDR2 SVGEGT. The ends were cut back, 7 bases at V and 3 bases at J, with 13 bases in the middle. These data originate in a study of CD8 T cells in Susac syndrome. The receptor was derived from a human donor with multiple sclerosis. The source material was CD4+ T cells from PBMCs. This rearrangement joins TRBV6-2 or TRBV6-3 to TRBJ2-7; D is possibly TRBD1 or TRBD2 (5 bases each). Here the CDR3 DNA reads TGTGCCAGCAACGGGGCCTCTCGCTACGAGCAGTACGTC. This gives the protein CASNGASRYEQYV.